These 26 T cell receptor beta chains were all obtained from the same sample, sequenced in a study of T cell responses to AZD1222 COVID-19 vaccine. Method: immunoSEQ multiplex PCR; TCRdb's copy keeps in-frame clones and lacks some. The sample has approximately 110,000 clones; roughly 90% are singletons. The input for sequencing was peripheral blood, taken on day 0 of AZD1222 vaccination. The origin of the receptors is an adult in good health.

V and J are TRBV5-1 and TRBJ2-1, with TRBD2 matching 9 bases. J gave up 4 bases and V 6 bases, and 8 bases lay outside the gene matches. The V gene's germline CDR1 is SGHRS and CDR2 YFSETQ. There are 15 residues in the CDR3. CDR3 in DNA: TGCGCCAGCACCGTAAGCGGGGGGCTTTACAATGAGCAGTTCTTC. Its translation is CASTVSGGLYNEQFF.

The chain uses TRBV7-9 and TRBJ2-7; TRBD2 matches at 7 bases. This CDR3 comprises 14 residues. Losses at the gene ends were 4 bases for V and 5 bases for J; bases not matched to a gene: 8. Per germline, CDR1 SEHNR and CDR2 FQNEAQ (reference sequence). CDR3 in amino acids: CASSSLGGGDEQYF. The CDR3 nucleotides read TGTGCCAGCAGCTCCCTGGGGGGGGGTGACGAGCAGTACTTC.

The chain is built from TRBV4-2 and TRBJ2-1; D unresolved. CDR3 length: 16 residues. Trimming cost V 3 bases and J 1 base, with 13 bases left between them. Germline V gene data show CDR1 as LGHNA and CDR2 as YNFKEQ. CDR3: CASSHGRLGSYNEQFF. CDR3 DNA sequence: TGTGCCAGCAGCCACGGCAGGCTAGGTTCCTACAATGAGCAGTTCTTC.

The V gene is TRBV2, the J gene TRBJ2-2; 8 nucleotides agree with TRBD2. Germline V CDR1 and CDR2: SNHLY, FYNNEI. V dropped 6 bases and J dropped 6; count of bases not matched to a gene: 9. The CDR3 consists of 15 residues. The CDR3 region is CASREKAGVAGELFF. For the CDR3, the DNA is TGTGCCAGCAGGGAAAAAGCGGGAGTCGCCGGGGAGCTGTTTTTT.

The chain joins TRBV28 to TRBJ1-1; no clear D. The V and J ends lost 5 bases and 3 bases respectively, with 13 bases between them. Germline CDR1 and CDR2: MDHEN and SYDVKM. The CDR3 runs 14 residues. The CDR3: CASSPRTHDTEAFF. CDR3 in DNA: TGTGCCAGCAGTCCCCGGACCCACGACACTGAAGCTTTCTTT.

The chain employs TRBV5-1 and TRBJ1-1; D not resolved. This CDR3 spans 13 amino acids. Trimming shortened V by 1 base and J by 5 bases, and 9 bases separated the two germline ends. Germline assignment: CDR1 SGHRS and CDR2 YFSETQ. CDR3 sequence (DNA): TGCGCCAGCAGCTTGTGGGGTACTACTGAAGCTTTCTTT. This translates into CASSLWGTTEAFF.

The sample holds a few counts of this clone. The chain joins TRBV14 to TRBJ2-1; D is ambiguous. Trimming removed 4 bases from V and 6 bases from J, with 10 bases in between. Germline V CDR1 and CDR2: SGHDN, FVKESK. This CDR3 is 13 amino acids long. CDR3 amino acids: CASSLIGFNEQFF. The CDR3 DNA is TGTGCCAGCAGCCTCATTGGTTTCAATGAGCAGTTCTTC.

On this clone itself: The same CDR3 also results from other DNA sequences found in this sample. CDR3 region: CASSPGPRYGYTF. The CDR3 region has the DNA TGTGCCAGCAGTCCGGGGCCTAGATATGGCTACACCTTC. This sequence joins TRBV2 and TRBJ1-2; a weak D match, TRBD1 (5 bases). CDR1 and CDR2 from the germline V gene are SNHLY and FYNNEI. Trimming left V 5 bases short and J 5 bases short, with 12 bases between. CDR3 length equals 13 residues.

This chain links TRBV27 with TRBJ2-3, with TRBD2 matching over 8 bases. V was pared by 7 bases and J by 3 bases, with 6 bases of the junction left unmatched. The CDR3 extends over 14 amino acids. Germline assignment: CDR1 MNHEY and CDR2 SMNVEV (reference sequence). CDR3 nucleotide sequence: TGTGCCAGCACTAAGCGGGGGTTGACAGATACGCAGTATTTT. Residues: CASTKRGLTDTQYF.

J is TRBJ1-5 and V is TRBV6-5; D not certain. V dropped 6 bases and J dropped 4 bases, with 10 bases sitting between them. CDR3 length: 13 amino acids. Germline V gene sequence: CDR1 MNHEY, CDR2 SVGAGI. CDR3 amino acids: CASRQLLNQPQHF. CDR3 DNA: TGTGCCAGCAGACAGCTCTTAAATCAGCCCCAGCATTTT.

The chain carries TRBV28 and TRBJ2-7; a possible D gene is TRBD1 (5 bases). The CDR3 runs 11 residues. Germline V CDR1 and CDR2: MDHEN, SYDVKM. Trimming removed 7 bases at V and 7 bases at J, with 11 bases between. The CDR3 region is CASMGPEEQYF. In DNA form, the CDR3 reads TGTGCCAGCATGGGGCCGGAAGAGCAGTACTTC. Full variable domain (rest looked up from reference TRBV28 and TRBJ2-7): DVKVTQSSRYLVKRTGEKVFLECVQDMDHENMFWYRQDPGLGLRLIYFSYDVKMKEKGDIPEGYSVSREKKERFSLILESASTNQTSMYLCASMGPEEQYFGPGTRLTVT.

This rearrangement joins TRBV20-1 to TRBJ2-2, with D unresolved. This CDR3 is built from 11 residues. The V gene's germline CDR1 is DFQATT and CDR2 SNEGSKA (reference sequence). V was clipped by 7 bases and J by 1 base, with 4 bases between them. In nucleotides, the CDR3 is TGCAGTGTATGGAACACCGGGGAGCTGTTTTTT. This translates into CSVWNTGELFF.

This clone has just one count. The rearrangement links TRBV18 to TRBJ2-1; possible D gene TRBD1, 5 bases. Trimming pared 3 bases from V and 0 bases from J, leaving 12 bases between. The CDR3 is 16 residues long. CDR1 and CDR2 from the germline V gene are KGHSH and LQKENI. The CDR3 DNA is TGTGCCAGCTCACCTGGGCAGGGAAGCTCCTACAATGAGCAGTTCTTC. Encoded protein: CASSPGQGSSYNEQFF.

Worth noting for this clone: Distinct nucleotide sequences in the sample also encode this CDR3. In DNA, the CDR3 is TGTGCCAGCAGCCAAGGGACTGTCAATCAGCCCCAGCATTTT. Translated, it gives CASSQGTVNQPQHF. The chain recombines TRBV3-1 (or the pseudogene TRBV3-2) with TRBJ1-5; unclear D gene. V was shortened by 1 base and J by 3 bases, with 7 bases between the two germline ends. Germline V CDR1 and CDR2: LGHDT, YNNKEL (reference sequence). The CDR3 is 14 residues long.

The J gene is TRBJ1-3, the V gene TRBV3-1 (or the pseudogene TRBV3-2); D is ambiguous. The CDR3 has 15 amino acids. The germline CDR1 and CDR2 sequences are LGHDT and YNNKEL (reference sequence). Trimming took off 2 bases at V and 0 bases at J, with 8 bases between the two ends. The CDR3 DNA is TGTGCCAGCAGCCAACTCCTACGCTCTGGAAACACCATATATTTT. It encodes CASSQLLRSGNTIYF.

This chain's CDR3 is CASSSLKGAGEKLFF. For the CDR3, the DNA is TGTGCCAGCAGCTCCCTCAAGGGGGCTGGCGAAAAACTGTTTTTT. The rearrangement links TRBV6-6 to TRBJ1-4, with 7 nucleotides matching TRBD1. The V and J ends lost 6 bases and 8 bases, in that order; junction bases with no gene match: 12. CDR1 is MNHNY, CDR2 SVGAGI, per germline (reference sequence). There are 15 residues in the CDR3.

This chain joins TRBV7-9 and TRBJ2-1, with D hard to call. The CDR3 is made up of 13 amino acids. Germline values: CDR1 SEHNR, CDR2 FQNEAQ (reference sequence). Trimming left V 5 bases short and J 8 bases short, with 13 bases between. CDR3 in DNA: TGTGCCAGCAGCCTATCCTCAGTCGATGAGCAGTTCTTC. Protein product: CASSLSSVDEQFF.

This chain joins TRBV6-1 and TRBJ2-7; 7 nucleotides align to TRBD2. The V segment lost 2 bases and the J segment 3 bases; nucleotides outside the gene matches: 7. CDR1 is MNHNS and CDR2 is SASEGT in the germline V gene. There are 15 residues in the CDR3. This CDR3 is CASSERGGSGYEQYF. The CDR3 region has the DNA TGTGCCAGCAGTGAACGAGGCGGGAGCGGCTACGAGCAGTACTTC.

This clone turned up a few times. The rearrangement links TRBV5-1 to TRBJ1-2; D uncertain. CDR3 length: 14 residues. Germline loops: CDR1 SGHRS, CDR2 YFSETQ. Trimming removed 0 bases at V and 0 bases at J, with 6 bases between. CDR3 DNA sequence: TGCGCCAGCAGCTTGGACACCCCTAACTATGGCTACACCTTC. Translation: CASSLDTPNYGYTF. Complete variable domain (other parts from reference TRBV5-1 and TRBJ1-2): KAGVTQTPRYLIKTRGQQVTLSCSPISGHRSVSWYQQTPGQGLQFLFEYFSETQRNKGNFPGRFSGRQFSNSRSEMNVSTLELGDSALYLCASSLDTPNYGYTFGSGTRLTVV.

The chain is built from TRBV13 and TRBJ2-3; 9 nucleotides match TRBD2. This CDR3 is 17 amino acids long. V trimming: 5 bases; J trimming: 5 bases; junction bases outside the gene matches: 14. In germline, CDR1 is PRHDT, CDR2 FYEKMQ (reference sequence). The CDR3 here is CASSLRRGGGLEDTQYF. Here the CDR3 DNA reads TGTGCCAGCAGCCTCAGGCGGGGGGGCGGTTTGGAAGATACGCAGTATTTT.

This clone was picked up one time. The chain combines TRBV4-3 with TRBJ2-3; TRBD2 might be the D (6 bases). The CDR3 covers 15 residues. Germline assignment: CDR1 LGHNA and CDR2 YSLEER. With 4 bases removed from V and 1 base from J, the gap between germline ends came to 12 bases. CDR3 in amino acids: CASSPRGRGTDTQYF. In DNA form, the CDR3 reads TGCGCCAGCAGCCCGCGGGGCAGGGGCACAGATACGCAGTATTTT.

This sequence joins TRBV5-8 and TRBJ2-3; 12 nucleotides agree with TRBD1. V trimming: 4 bases; J trimming: 5 bases; junction bases outside the gene matches: 5. CDR3 length equals 15 residues. The germline V gene has CDR1 SGHTS and CDR2 YDEGEE. The CDR3: CASSRGQGAGDTQYF. DNA of the CDR3: TGTGCCAGCAGCAGGGGACAGGGGGCAGGAGATACGCAGTATTTT.

The V call is TRBV2, the J call TRBJ2-3, with 9 bases fitting TRBD2. V shed 11 bases, J shed 2 bases, and the junction held 8 bases outside the gene matches. CDR3 length: 14 residues. Germline lookup yields CDR1 SNHLY and CDR2 FYNNEI. The CDR3 here is CAAGGRPATDTQYF. The CDR3 nucleotides read TGTGCCGCGGGGGGGAGACCTGCCACAGATACGCAGTATTTT.

This sequence joins TRBV27 and TRBJ2-7, with unresolved D. Per germline, CDR1 MNHEY and CDR2 SMNVEV (reference sequence). The CDR3 is 16 residues long. V was clipped by 5 bases and J by 3 bases, with 20 bases between them. CDR3 sequence (DNA): TGTGCCAGCAGTCCTTCCTGGGCTCGGGCACTCTACGAGCAGTACTTC. Protein product: CASSPSWARALYEQYF.

The chain carries TRBV9 and TRBJ1-6; D is uncertain. Germline CDR1 reads SGDLS; CDR2 reads YYNGEE. V was trimmed by 3 bases and J by 6 bases, leaving 19 bases between them. The CDR3 covers 17 residues. CDR3: CASSARDAARLNSPLHF. In DNA form, the CDR3 reads TGTGCCAGCAGCGCCCGGGATGCCGCGAGGCTTAATTCACCCCTCCACTTT.

This rearrangement joins TRBV6-4 to TRBJ2-1; 8 nucleotides agree with TRBD2. The length of the CDR3 is 15 residues. V trimming: 5 bases; J trimming: 5 bases; junction bases outside the gene matches: 8. Germline CDR1 and CDR2: MRHNA and SNTAGT. Here the CDR3 reads CASSKSGGTNNEQFF. CDR3 nucleotides: TGTGCCAGCAGTAAAAGCGGGGGAACGAACAATGAGCAGTTCTTC.